This T cell receptor beta chain is from a study of blood T cell repertoires in COVID-19. Study-wide context: Acute and convalescent COVID-19 specimens originated in the United States, Italy and Spain. Nucleic acid was either cDNA or gDNA, and it came from T cells, B-cell-depleted T cells, or PBMCs.

Original processing notes: Researchers report that nucleated cell counts were estimated from reference gene primer amplification. Assay: immunoSEQ multiplex PCR; the TCRdb copy retains only in-frame clones and omits some. That table furnishes V, J and clone size, whereas the DNA furnished D and trimming. The sample gives approximately 35,000 clones, nearly 80% of which show up once; 30% to 40% is in the top ten. There are 14 residues in the CDR3. Deletions cut 1 base from V and 7 bases from J, with 13 bases between. The germline gives CDR1 SGHVS, CDR2 FQNEAQ. This clone came up once. The chain is built from TRBV7-8 and TRBJ1-2; maybe TRBD1 (6 bases). This TCR was sampled from an elderly man with acute or convalescent COVID-19. The specimen sequenced was peripheral blood. As DNA, the CDR3 is TGTGCCAGCAGCTTAGGGCGGGGGGCGGTTGGCTACACCTTC. Translating gives CASSLGRGAVGYTF.